Below, one TCR beta chain is given with its context. These data originate in a study of OX40 agonist ivuxolimab in advanced cancers. Using immunoSEQ multiplex PCR, the repertoire was profiled, and TCRdb retains in-frame clones only, with some absent. The data show more than 35,000 clones, 80% seen once. CDR3 length: 8 amino acids. Trimming shortened V by 7 bases and J by 5 bases, and 0 bases separated the two germline ends. Germline V gene sequence: CDR1 SNHLY, CDR2 FYNNEI. Here the sequenced sample was CD4+ or CD8+ T cells sorted from blood, taken in a trial of the OX40 agonist ivuxolimab. The sequence was obtained from an adult with an advanced solid tumor such as melanoma, head and neck, liver or kidney cancer. The rearrangement links TRBV2 to TRBJ2-7; D call uncertain. This CDR3 is CASNEQYF. In DNA, the CDR3 is TGTGCCAGCAACGAGCAGTACTTC.